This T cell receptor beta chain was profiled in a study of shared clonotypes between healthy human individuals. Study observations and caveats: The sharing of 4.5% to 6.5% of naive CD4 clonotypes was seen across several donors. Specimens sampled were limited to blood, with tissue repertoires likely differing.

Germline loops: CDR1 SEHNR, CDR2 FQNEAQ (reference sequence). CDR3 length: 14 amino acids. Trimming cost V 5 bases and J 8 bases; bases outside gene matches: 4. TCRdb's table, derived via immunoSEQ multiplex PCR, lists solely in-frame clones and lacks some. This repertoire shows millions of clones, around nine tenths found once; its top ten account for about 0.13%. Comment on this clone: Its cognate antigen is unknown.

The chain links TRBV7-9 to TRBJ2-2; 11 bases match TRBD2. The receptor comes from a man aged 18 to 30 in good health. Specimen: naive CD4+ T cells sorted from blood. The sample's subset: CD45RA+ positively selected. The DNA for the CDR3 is TGTGCCAGCAGCCTCCGGACTAGCGGGGGGGAGCTGTTTTTT. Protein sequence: CASSLRTSGGELFF. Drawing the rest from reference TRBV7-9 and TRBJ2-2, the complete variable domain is DTGVSQNPRHKITKRGQNVTFRCDPISEHNRLYWYRQTLGQGPEFLTYFQNEAQLEKSRLLSDRFSAERPKGSFSTLEIQRTEQGDSAMYLCASSLRTSGGELFFGEGSRLTVL.